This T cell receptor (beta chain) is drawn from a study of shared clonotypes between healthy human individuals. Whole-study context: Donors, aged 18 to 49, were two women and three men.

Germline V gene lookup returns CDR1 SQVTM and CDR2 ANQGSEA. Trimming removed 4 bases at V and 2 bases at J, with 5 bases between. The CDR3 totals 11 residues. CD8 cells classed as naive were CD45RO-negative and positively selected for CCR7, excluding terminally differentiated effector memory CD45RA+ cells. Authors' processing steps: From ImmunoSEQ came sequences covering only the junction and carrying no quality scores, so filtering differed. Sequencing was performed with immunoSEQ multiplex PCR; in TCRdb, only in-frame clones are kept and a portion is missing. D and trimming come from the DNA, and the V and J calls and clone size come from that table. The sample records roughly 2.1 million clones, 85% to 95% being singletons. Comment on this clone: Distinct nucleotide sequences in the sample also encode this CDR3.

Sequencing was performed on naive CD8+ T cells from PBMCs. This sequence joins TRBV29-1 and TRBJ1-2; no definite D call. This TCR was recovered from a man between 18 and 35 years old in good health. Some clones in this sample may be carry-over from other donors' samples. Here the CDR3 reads CSVGANYGYTF. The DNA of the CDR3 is TGCAGCGTTGGTGCGAACTATGGCTACACCTTC. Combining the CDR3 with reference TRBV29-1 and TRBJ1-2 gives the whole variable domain SAVISQKPSRDICQRGTSLTIQCQVDSQVTMMFWYRQQPGQSLTLIATANQGSEATYESGFVIDKFPISRPNLTFSTLTVSNMSPEDSSIYLCSVGANYGYTFGSGTRLTVV.